This TCR beta chain derives from a study of T cells expressing NK-cell markers. Whole-study context: It was sorted CD3+CD56+NKG2C+, CD3+CD56+NKG2C- and CD3+CD56-NKG2C+ T cells that supplied the TCR beta repertoires. Seven sequenced donors out of eight were HCMV-seropositive, one seronegative.

UMI-tagged 5'RACE template switching yielded the TCR beta cDNA. TCRdb reanalyzed the 5' RACE reads and collapses them to one entry per CDR3 protein, without DNA. This table holds a few hundred thousand distinct CDR3 sequences. Concerning this clonotype: Its target is not known.

Findings and caveats of the study: More than 5 donors carried dominant NKG2C+ clonotypes that made up roughly 1.0-7.5% of their CD8+ T cells.

The CDR3 is 13 residues long. Looked up from germline, CDR1 is SNHLY and CDR2 is FYNNEI. Specimen: blood T cells: a sorted CD56 or NKG2C T cell subset, CD4+ or CD8+ T cells, or bulk PBMC T cells (not recorded which). The clonotype comes from a man between 18 and 69 years old in good health. V is TRBV2 and J is TRBJ1-6. This CDR3 reads CASSTQTQAPLHF.